This T cell receptor (beta chain) was observed in a study of blood T cell repertoires in COVID-19 (dated by TCRdb to 2019 to 2021). About the investigation overall: Samples covering the acute and convalescent phases of COVID-19 were provided by collaborators in the United States, Italy and Spain. The material from the prospective study consisted of cDNA or gDNA derived from T cells, B-cell-depleted T cells, or PBMCs. Where available, HLA class I and class II types were taken from metadata supplied by the sample provider and were not determined by assay-based typing. The repertoires were released in a freely available public database meant as a resource for research on the immune response to SARS-CoV-2. Nearly every sample came with metadata listing a de-identified subject ID, COVID-19 status, age in years and sex. Subjects who had been exposed to COVID-19, were actively infected with it, or had recovered from it provided the deeply sampled blood TCRbeta repertoires that made up the dataset. The samples were drawn from the first 160 participants of the ongoing ImmuneRACE study and from 1,254 subjects provided by 6 global collaborators. Study-level results and caveats: Clinical and demographic metadata were provided uncurated, with the amount varying by source and participant.

TCRbeta CDR3 regions were amplified from genomic DNA by means of the immunoSEQ Assay, a bias-controlled multiplex PCR. In the paper's pipeline: The number of nucleated cells in each sample was estimated by amplification of reference gene primers within the assay. To quantify the absolute abundance of each unique TCRbeta CDR3 rearrangement, sequence reads were collapsed and filtered. For each sample, productive Simpson clonality was calculated as the square root of Simpson's diversity index across productive rearrangements. Not all clones reach the TCRdb copy of this immuneACCESS table, which keeps in-frame sequences only. Checked studies attribute under half of the gap to unresolved V genes and leave the rest unexplained. The V and J calls and clone size come from that table; D and trimming were worked out from the DNA. A total of some 120,000 clones appear in this sample, roughly 92% of them only once. Clones ranked in the top ten supply around 2.2% of the sample.

One collaborating source in Seattle enrolled patients while the patients were actively infected and followed the patients over time throughout the course of disease. The collaborating institutions used their own protocols to collect whole blood in K2EDTA tubes. For TCRbeta analysis, collaborators shipped samples in one of three forms: frozen whole blood, isolated PBMCs, or DNA extracted from either of those sample types. The CDR3 sequence holds 16 residues, the cysteine and phenylalanine included. Just CDR3 DNA is preserved here, 48 bases in frame from base 1. From V the trimming removes 6 bases and from J it removes 0 bases, while the gene matches leave 7 bases of the junction unaccounted for. CDR1 is given as MGHDK and CDR2 as SYGVNS, both from the germline V gene. For this clone: Its antigen is still unknown. No qualities accompany the bases; no much larger clone lies one base away.

This sequence uses TRBV25-1 and TRBJ2-3; TRBD2 matches 9 bases in the middle. The source of this sequence is a man aged 45-60 years with COVID-19, enrolled during active disease. The sample taken for sequencing was peripheral blood. The CDR3 protein sequence reads: CASRPRLAESTDTQYF. DNA sequence: TGTGCCAGCAGACCCCGACTAGCGGAGAGCACAGATACGCAGTATTTT.